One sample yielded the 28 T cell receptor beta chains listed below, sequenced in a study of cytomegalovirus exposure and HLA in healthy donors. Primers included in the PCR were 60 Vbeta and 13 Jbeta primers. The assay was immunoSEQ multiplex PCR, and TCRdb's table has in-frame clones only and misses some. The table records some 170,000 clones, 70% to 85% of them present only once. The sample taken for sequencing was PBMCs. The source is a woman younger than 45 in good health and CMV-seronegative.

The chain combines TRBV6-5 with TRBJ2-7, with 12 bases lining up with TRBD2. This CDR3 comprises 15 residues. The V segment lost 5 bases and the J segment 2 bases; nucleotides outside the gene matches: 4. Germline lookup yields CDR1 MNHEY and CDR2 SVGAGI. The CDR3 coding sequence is TGTGCCAGCAGTCGGACTAGCGGGAATACCTACGAGCAGTACTTC. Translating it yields CASSRTSGNTYEQYF.

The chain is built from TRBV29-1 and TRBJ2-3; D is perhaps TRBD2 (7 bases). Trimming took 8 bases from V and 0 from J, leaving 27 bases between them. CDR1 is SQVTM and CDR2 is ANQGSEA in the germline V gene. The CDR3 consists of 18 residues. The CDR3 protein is CSTGAEEQTSHSTDTQYF. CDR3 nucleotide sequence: TGCAGCACGGGGGCTGAGGAACAGACTAGCCATAGCACAGATACGCAGTATTTT.

The CDR3 coding sequence is TGTGCCTGGAGTTTCGTGGGCACCACAGATACGCAGTATTTT. It yields the protein CAWSFVGTTDTQYF. V usage is TRBV30 and J usage is TRBJ2-3; D gene ambiguous. Deletions cut 2 bases from V and 2 bases from J, with 11 bases between. Germline values: CDR1 GTSNPN, CDR2 SVGIG (reference sequence). The CDR3 has 14 amino acids.

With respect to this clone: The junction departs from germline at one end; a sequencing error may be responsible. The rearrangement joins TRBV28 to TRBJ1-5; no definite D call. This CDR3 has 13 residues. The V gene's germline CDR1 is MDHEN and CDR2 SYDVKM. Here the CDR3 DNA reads TGTGCCAGCAGTTCAAATAGCAATCGGCCCCAGCATTTT. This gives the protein CASSSNSNRPQHF.

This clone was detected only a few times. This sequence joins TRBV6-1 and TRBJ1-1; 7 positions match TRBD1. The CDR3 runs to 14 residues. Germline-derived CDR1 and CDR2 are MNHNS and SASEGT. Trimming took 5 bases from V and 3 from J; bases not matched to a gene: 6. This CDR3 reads CASSFDRVDTEAFF. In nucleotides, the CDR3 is TGTGCCAGCAGTTTTGACAGGGTGGACACTGAAGCTTTCTTT.

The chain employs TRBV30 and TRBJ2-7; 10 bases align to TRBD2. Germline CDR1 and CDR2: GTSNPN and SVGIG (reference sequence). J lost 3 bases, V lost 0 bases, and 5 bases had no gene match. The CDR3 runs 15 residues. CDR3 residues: CAWSVDSGRNYEQYF. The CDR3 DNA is TGTGCCTGGAGTGTAGATAGCGGGAGGAACTACGAGCAGTACTTC.

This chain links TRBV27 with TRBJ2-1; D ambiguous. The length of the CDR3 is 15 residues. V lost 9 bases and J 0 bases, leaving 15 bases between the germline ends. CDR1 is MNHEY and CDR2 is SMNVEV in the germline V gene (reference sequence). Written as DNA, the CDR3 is TGTGCCAGTCGGTCGCTACTGAGCTCCTACAATGAGCAGTTCTTC. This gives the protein CASRSLLSSYNEQFF.

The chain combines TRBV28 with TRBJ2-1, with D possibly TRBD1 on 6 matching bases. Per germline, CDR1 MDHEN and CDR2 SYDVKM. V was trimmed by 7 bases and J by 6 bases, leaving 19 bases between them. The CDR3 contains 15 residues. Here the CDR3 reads CASTSTGEFGNEQFF. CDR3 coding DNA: TGTGCCAGCACCTCGACAGGAGAGTTTGGCAATGAGCAGTTCTTC.

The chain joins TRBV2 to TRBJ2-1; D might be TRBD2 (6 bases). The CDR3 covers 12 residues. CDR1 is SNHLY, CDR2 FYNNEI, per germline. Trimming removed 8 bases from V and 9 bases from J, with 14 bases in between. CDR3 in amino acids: CASGEDYPEQFF. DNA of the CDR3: TGTGCCAGCGGCGAGGACTATCCTGAGCAGTTCTTC.

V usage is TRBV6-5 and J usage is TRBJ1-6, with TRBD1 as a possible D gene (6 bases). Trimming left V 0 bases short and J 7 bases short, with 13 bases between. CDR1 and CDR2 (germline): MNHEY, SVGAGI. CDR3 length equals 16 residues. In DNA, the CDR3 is TGTGCCAGCAGTTACTCGTCAGGGGCAAACAATTCACCCCTCCACTTT. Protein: CASSYSSGANNSPLHF.

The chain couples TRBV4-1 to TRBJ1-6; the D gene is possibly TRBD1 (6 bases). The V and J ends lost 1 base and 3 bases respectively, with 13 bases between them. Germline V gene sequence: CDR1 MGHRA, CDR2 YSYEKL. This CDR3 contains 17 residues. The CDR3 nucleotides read TGCGCCAGCAGCCAAGGCCCTATGACAGGCTATAATTCACCCCTCCACTTT. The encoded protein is CASSQGPMTGYNSPLHF.

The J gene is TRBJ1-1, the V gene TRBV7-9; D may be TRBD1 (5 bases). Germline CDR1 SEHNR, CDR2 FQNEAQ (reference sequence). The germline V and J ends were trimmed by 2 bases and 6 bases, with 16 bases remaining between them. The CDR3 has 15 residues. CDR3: CASSLLNTPGAEAFF. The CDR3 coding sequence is TGTGCCAGCAGCTTATTGAACACACCGGGGGCTGAAGCTTTCTTT.

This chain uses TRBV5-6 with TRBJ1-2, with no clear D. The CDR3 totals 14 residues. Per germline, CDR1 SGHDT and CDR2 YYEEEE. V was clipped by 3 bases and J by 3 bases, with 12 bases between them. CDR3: CASSSGLAHYGYTF. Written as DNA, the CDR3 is TGTGCCAGCAGCTCAGGACTGGCCCACTATGGCTACACCTTC.

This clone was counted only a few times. CDR3 nucleotides: TGCGCCAGTAGTAGCGGGGGGTCCTCCTACGAGCAGTACTTC. This gives the protein CASSSGGSSYEQYF. This rearrangement joins TRBV10-1 to TRBJ2-7; 10 bases fit TRBD2. The ends lost 9 bases at V and 0 bases at J; junction bases unmatched: 5. This CDR3 is built from 14 residues. Germline CDR1 WNHNN, CDR2 SYGVQD (reference sequence).

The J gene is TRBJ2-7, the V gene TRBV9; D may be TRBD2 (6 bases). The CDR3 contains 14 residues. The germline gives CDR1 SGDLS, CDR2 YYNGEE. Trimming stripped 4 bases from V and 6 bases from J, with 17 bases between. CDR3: CASSLLGQGGEQYF. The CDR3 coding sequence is TGTGCCAGCAGCCTCCTGGGGCAGGGAGGCGAGCAGTACTTC.

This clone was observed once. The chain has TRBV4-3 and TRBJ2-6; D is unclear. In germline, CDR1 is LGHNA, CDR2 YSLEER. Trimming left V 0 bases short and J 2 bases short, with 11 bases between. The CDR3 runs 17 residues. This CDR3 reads CASSQDQPVAGANVLTF. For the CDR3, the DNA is TGCGCCAGCAGCCAAGATCAACCGGTGGCTGGGGCCAACGTCCTGACTTTC.

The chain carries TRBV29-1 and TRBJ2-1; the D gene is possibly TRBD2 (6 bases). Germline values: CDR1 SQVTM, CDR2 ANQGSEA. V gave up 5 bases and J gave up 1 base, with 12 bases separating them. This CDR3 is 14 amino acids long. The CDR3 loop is CSVLEGGSYNEQFF. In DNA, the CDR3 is TGCAGCGTTTTGGAGGGAGGTTCCTACAATGAGCAGTTCTTC.

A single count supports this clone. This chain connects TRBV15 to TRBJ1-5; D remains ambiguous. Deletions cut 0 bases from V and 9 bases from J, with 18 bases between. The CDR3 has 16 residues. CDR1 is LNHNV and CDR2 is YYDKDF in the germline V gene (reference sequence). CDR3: CATSRDLGGPGGPQHF. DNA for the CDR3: TGTGCCACCAGCAGAGATTTGGGAGGTCCCGGCGGGCCCCAGCATTTT.

The CDR3 bases are TGTGCCAGCAGTGAAGCGCGGGGGGTTGAGCAGTTCTTC. Its protein is CASSEARGVEQFF. This rearrangement joins TRBV2 to TRBJ2-1; the match to TRBD2 covers 8 bases. Germline trimming cut 0 bases from V and 9 bases from J; bases unmatched to any gene: 1. Per the germline V gene, CDR1 is SNHLY and CDR2 is FYNNEI. The CDR3 runs to 13 residues. The whole variable domain, filled in from reference TRBV2 and TRBJ2-1, reads EPEVTQTPSHQVTQMGQEVILRCVPISNHLYFYWYRQILGQKVEFLVSFYNNEISEKSEIFDDQFSVERPDGSNFTLKIRSTKLEDSAMYFCASSEARGVEQFFGPGTRLTVL.

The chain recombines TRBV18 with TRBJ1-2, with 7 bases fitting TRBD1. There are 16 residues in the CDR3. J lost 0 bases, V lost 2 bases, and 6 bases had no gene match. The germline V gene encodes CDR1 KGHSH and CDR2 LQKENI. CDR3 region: CASSPTTGTANYGYTF. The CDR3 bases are TGTGCCAGCTCACCAACCACCGGGACAGCTAACTATGGCTACACCTTC.

CDR3 amino acids: CASSSPGQVAYGELFF. CDR3 coding DNA: TGTGCCAGCAGTTCTCCGGGACAGGTCGCCTACGGGGAGCTGTTTTTT. This chain connects TRBV28 to TRBJ2-2; 8 bases agree with TRBD1. CDR3 size: 16 residues. CDR1 is MDHEN and CDR2 is SYDVKM in the germline V gene. V dropped 4 bases and J dropped 7; count of bases not matched to a gene: 11.

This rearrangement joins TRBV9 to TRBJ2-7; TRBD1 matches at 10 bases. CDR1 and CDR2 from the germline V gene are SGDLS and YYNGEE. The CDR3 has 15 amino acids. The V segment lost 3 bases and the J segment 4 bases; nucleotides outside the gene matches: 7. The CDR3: CASSASGTGEYEQYF. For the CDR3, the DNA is TGTGCCAGCAGCGCATCCGGGACAGGGGAATACGAGCAGTACTTC.

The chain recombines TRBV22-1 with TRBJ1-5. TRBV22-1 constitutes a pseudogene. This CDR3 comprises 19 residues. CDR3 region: CPGSALRPRPGRGNQPQHF. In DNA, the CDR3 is TGTCCTGGGAGCGCACTGAGACCCCGTCCGGGAAGAGGCAATCAGCCCCAGCATTTT.

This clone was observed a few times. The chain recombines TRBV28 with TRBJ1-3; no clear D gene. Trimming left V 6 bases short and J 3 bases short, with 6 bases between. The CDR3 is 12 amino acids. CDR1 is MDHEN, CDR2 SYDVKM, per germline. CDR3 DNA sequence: TGTGCCAGCAGCTTCAGTGGAAACACCATATATTTT. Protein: CASSFSGNTIYF.

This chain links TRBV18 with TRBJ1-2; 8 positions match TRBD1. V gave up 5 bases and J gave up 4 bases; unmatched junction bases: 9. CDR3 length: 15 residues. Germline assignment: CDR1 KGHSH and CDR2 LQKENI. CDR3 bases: TGTGCCAGCTCAGCGGACAGGGCCTCGAGCTATGGCTACACCTTC. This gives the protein CASSADRASSYGYTF. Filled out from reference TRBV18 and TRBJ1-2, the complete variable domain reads NAGVMQNPRHLVRRRGQEARLRCSPMKGHSHVYWYRQLPEEGLKFMVYLQKENIIDESGMPKERFSAEFPKEGPSILRIQQVVRGDSAAYFCASSADRASSYGYTFGSGTRLTVV.

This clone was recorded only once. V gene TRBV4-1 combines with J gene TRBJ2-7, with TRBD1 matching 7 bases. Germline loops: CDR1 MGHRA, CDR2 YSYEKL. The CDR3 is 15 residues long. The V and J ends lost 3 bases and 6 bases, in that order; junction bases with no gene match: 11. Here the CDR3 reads CASSQLRGLGSEQYF. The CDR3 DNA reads TGCGCCAGCAGCCAGCTTAGGGGGCTCGGAAGCGAGCAGTACTTC.

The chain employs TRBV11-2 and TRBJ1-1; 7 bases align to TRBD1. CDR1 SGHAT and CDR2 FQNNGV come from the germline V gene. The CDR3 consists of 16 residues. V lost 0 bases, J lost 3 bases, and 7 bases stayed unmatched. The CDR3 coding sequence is TGTGCCAGCAGCTTAGATCTGGGAACAGGGGACACTGAAGCTTTCTTT. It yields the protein CASSLDLGTGDTEAFF.

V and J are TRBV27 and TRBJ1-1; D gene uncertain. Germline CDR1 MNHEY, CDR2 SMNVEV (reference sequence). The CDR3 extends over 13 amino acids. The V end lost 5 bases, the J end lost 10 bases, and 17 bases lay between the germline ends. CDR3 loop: CASSKREASRAFF. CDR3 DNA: TGTGCCAGCAGTAAAAGGGAGGCCAGCCGAGCTTTCTTT.